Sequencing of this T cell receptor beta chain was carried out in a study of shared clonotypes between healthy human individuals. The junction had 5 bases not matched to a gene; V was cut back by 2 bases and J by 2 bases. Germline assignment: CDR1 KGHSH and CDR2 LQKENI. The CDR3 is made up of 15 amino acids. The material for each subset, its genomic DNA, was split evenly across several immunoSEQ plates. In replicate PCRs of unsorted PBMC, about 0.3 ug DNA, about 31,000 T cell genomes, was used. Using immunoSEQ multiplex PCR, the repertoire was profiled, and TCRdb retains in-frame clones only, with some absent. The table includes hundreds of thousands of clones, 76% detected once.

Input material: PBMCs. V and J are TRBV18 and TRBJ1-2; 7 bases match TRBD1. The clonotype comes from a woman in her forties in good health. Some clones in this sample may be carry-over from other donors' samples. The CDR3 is CASSPSVQGNYGYTF. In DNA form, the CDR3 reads TGTGCCAGCTCACCATCAGTACAGGGGAACTATGGCTACACCTTC.